These T cell receptor beta chains were read from a single sample in a study of memory CD4+ T cells and cytomegalovirus serostatus. The method was immunoSEQ multiplex PCR; TCRdb's version includes in-frame clones alone and lacks a portion of them. The sample comprises tens of thousands of clones, about 73% of which are singletons, and roughly 3% rests with the top ten. Material for sequencing was memory CD4+ T cells from blood. The receptors were gathered from an adult in good health and CMV-seropositive. The CDR3 runs from the conserved cysteine through the conserved F or W. Each record gives: D gene, J gene, clone size, V gene, CDR3 DNA, CDR3 protein. A D gene is named only where the DNA matches it firmly. Only part of the rows carry a size: once, few, many, or a class if the clone is expanded.

TRBD2,TRBJ2-4,-,TRBV7-2,TGTGCCAGCAGCTTAATGACTAGCGGCCAAAACATTCAGTACTTC,CASSLMTSGQNIQYF
-,TRBJ2-3,-,TRBV11-2,TGTGCCAGCAGCTTAGGGGATAGCACAGATACGCAGTATTTT,CASSLGDSTDTQYF
-,TRBJ2-3,-,TRBV5-1,TGCGCCAGCAGCTTTGGGGATACGCAGTATTTT,CASSFGDTQYF
TRBD1,TRBJ2-7,-,TRBV30,TGTGCCTGGAGTGCGGGGGACAGGGCCTACGAGCAGTACTTC,CAWSAGDRAYEQYF
TRBD2,TRBJ2-3,-,TRBV28,TGTGCCAGCAGCCCCCCCGGGGGGGTCACAGATACGCAGTATTTT,CASSPPGGVTDTQYF
-,TRBJ2-7,-,TRBV14,TGTGCCAGCAGCCAAGATATTCGGGCATCCTACGAGCAGTACTTC,CASSQDIRASYEQYF
-,TRBJ2-3,-,TRBV10-3,TGTGCCATCAGTGAAGCACCGGGACTTAACACAGATACGCAGTATTTT,CAISEAPGLNTDTQYF
TRBD2,TRBJ2-2,-,TRBV27,TGTGCCTCGGGCGGGAGGGTCGCCGGGGAGCTGTTTTTT,CASGGRVAGELFF
TRBD2,TRBJ2-3,few,TRBV12-5,TGTGCTAGTGGTTTAGGGGCGGGAGGCACAGATACGCAGTATTTT,CASGLGAGGTDTQYF
-,TRBJ2-7,-,TRBV30,TGTGCCTGGAGTGAAGAGGCCCCCTACGAGCAGTACTTC,CAWSEEAPYEQYF
TRBD2,TRBJ2-7,-,TRBV28,TGTGCCAGCCTAAGCGGGAGGCGGTCCTACGAGCAGTACTTC,CASLSGRRSYEQYF
-,TRBJ2-2,-,TRBV11-2,TGTGCCAGCAGTTTTTTTGGGGAGCTGTTTTTT,CASSFFGELFF
-,TRBJ2-7,-,TRBV29-1,TGCAGCGTTGATTTGAGGGGAGGAGGCTCCTACGAGCAGTACTTC,CSVDLRGGGSYEQYF
TRBD2,TRBJ2-1,-,TRBV18,TGTGCCAGCTCACCACTGGGAGGACTAGCGGTGAGGAATGAGCAGTTCTTC,CASSPLGGLAVRNEQFF
TRBD2,TRBJ2-1,-,TRBV28,TGTGCCAGCAGTTTATCGGGTATTAGCGGGAGTTGGTATGAGCAGTTCTTC,CASSLSGISGSWYEQFF